This TCR beta chain was recovered during a study of T cells in Graves' hyperthyroidism and ophthalmopathy. Whole-study results and caveats: Blood also contained most expanded thyroid clonotypes above 0.001.

Many counts were recorded for this clonotype. Its antigen is unknown. From RNA transcripts, TCR beta CDR3 regions were amplified. The primer set for the first-round RT-PCR of the TCR CDR3 was HTBI. TCRdb recomputed calls from the multiplex PCR reads with MiXCR, one row per CDR3 protein. Among around 600,000 distinct CDR3 sequences listed, approximately 15% were seen once. Researchers barred patients who had uncontrolled infection, other autoimmune disease, pregnancy or lactation. Based on clinical symptoms, serum thyroxine and TRAb, thyroid ultrasound and orbital computed tomography, diagnoses were reached. This TCR came from a woman aged 18 to 35 with Graves' ophthalmopathy. The specimen sequenced was blood.

For the CDR3, the DNA is TGCAGTGCTAGGACTAGCGGGCCCTTAAGGGAGACCCAGTACTTC. Its protein is CSARTSGPLRETQYF. The chain joins TRBV20-1 to TRBJ2-5, with 10 bases lining up with TRBD2. CDR1 is DFQATT and CDR2 is SNEGSKA in the germline V gene (reference sequence). This CDR3 has 15 residues. The V segment lost 3 bases and the J segment 5 bases; nucleotides outside the gene matches: 9.